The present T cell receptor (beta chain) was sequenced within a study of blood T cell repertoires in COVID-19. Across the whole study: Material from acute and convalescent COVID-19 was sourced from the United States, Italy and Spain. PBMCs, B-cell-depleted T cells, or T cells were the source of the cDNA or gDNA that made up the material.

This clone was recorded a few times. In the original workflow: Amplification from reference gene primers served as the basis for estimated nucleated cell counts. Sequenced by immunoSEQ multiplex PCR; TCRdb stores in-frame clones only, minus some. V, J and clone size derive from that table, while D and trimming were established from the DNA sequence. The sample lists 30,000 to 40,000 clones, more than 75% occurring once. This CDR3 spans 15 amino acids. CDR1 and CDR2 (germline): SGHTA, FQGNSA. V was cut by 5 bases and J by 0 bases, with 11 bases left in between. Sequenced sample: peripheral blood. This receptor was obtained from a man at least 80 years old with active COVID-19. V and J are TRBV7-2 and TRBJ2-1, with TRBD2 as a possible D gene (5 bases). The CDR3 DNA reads TGTGCCAGCAGCACACTAGTTTCCTCCTACAATGAGCAGTTCTTC. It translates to CASSTLVSSYNEQFF.